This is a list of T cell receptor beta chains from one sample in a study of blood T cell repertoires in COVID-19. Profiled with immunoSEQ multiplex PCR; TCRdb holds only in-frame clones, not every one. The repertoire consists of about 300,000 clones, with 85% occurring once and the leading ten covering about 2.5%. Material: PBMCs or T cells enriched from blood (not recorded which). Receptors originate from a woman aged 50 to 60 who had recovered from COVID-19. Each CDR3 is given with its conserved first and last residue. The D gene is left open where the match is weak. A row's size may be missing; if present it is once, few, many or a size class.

TGTGCCAGTAACCCCGGAGCGGCTAGCACAGATACGCAGTATTTT	CASNPGAASTDTQYF	-	TRBV19	-	TRBJ2-3
TGTGCCAGTAGGAAGGACAGATCTAATGAAAAACTGTTTTTT	CASRKDRSNEKLFF	-	TRBV19	-	TRBJ1-4
TGTGCCAGCAGTTTATCAGCAGCGCCGAACACCGGGGAGCTGTTTTTT	CASSLSAAPNTGELFF	-	TRBV27	-	TRBJ2-2
TGTGCCAGCAGCTCCTCCGGTGTGGATGAGCAGTTCTTC	CASSSSGVDEQFF	-	TRBV7-7	-	TRBJ2-1
TGTGCCTGGAGTGTATGGCAGGCGCCCTACGAGCAGTACTTC	CAWSVWQAPYEQYF	-	TRBV30	-	TRBJ2-7
TGTGCCAGCATGGGCGTGGGGAGTCAGCCCCAGCATTTT	CASMGVGSQPQHF	-	TRBV19	-	TRBJ1-5
TGCGCCAGCAACTACGGGACAGGGGGACCCCAAGAGACCCAGTACTTC	CASNYGTGGPQETQYF	TRBD1	TRBV5-1	-	TRBJ2-5
TGTGCCAGCAGTGAAGCGGCGGCTCGTGATCAGCCCCAGCATTTT	CASSEAAARDQPQHF	-	TRBV6-1	few	TRBJ1-5
TGCGCCAGCAGCTCACGACTAGACCCCGTTGCTTGGTCCTACAATGAGCAGTTCTTC	CASSSRLDPVAWSYNEQFF	-	TRBV5-1	-	TRBJ2-1
TGTGCCAGCAGCCCTACCGGACAGGGGTTTGGTGGAAACACCATATATTTT	CASSPTGQGFGGNTIYF	TRBD1	TRBV9	-	TRBJ1-3
TGTGCCAGCAGGACCCATCCGGGACTAGCGGGAAGCACAGATACGCAGTATTTT	CASRTHPGLAGSTDTQYF	TRBD2	TRBV28	-	TRBJ2-3